This T cell receptor beta chain was recovered during a study of memory B cells and T cells in multiple sclerosis. On this clone itself: Its antigen is as yet unknown. Compared with germline, one end of the junction differs, possibly owing to a read error. Additional DNA sequences in this sample encode the identical CDR3.

After stimulus-free culture, autoproliferating CFSE-dim and non-proliferating CFSE-high T cells were sequenced separately. Approximately 5x10^7 CFSE-labeled PBMCs were cultured less than nine days unstimulated, then replicate wells were pooled. The PBMCs received roughly 0.5 uM CFSE and serum-free culture with no added stimuli. Sequencing was performed with immunoSEQ multiplex PCR; in TCRdb, only in-frame clones are kept and a portion is missing. The table has about 46,000 clones, roughly 82% seen once. There are 12 residues in the CDR3. Germline-derived CDR1 and CDR2 are ENHRY and SYGVKD. This TCR was recovered from a human donor with multiple sclerosis. This sequence joins TRBV10-3 and TRBJ2-5; D not resolved. Input material: PBMCs from blood kept in culture. In DNA, the CDR3 is TGCGCCATCAGTGCTCAGGAAGAGACCCAGTACTTC. Its translation: CAISAQEETQYF.